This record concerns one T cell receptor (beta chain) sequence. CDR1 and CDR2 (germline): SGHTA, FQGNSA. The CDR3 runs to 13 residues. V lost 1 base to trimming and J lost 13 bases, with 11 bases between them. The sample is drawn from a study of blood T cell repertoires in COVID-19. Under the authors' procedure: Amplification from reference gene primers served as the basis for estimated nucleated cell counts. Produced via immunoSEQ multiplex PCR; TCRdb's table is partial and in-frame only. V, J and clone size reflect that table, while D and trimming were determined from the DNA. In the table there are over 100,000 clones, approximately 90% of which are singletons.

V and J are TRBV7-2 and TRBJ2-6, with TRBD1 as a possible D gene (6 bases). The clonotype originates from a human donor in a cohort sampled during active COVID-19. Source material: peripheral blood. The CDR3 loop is CASSLEGQGVLTF. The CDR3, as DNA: TGTGCCAGCAGCTTAGAAGGTCAGGGGGTCCTGACTTTC.